The rows below give T cell receptor beta chains drawn from one sample of a study of memory CD8 T cells in hepatitis C reinfection. Sequenced by immunoSEQ multiplex PCR; TCRdb stores in-frame clones only, minus some. Among 44,000 or so clones listed, around 89% were seen once. Sequenced material: naive CD8+ T cells sorted from blood. These receptor sequences come from a man younger than 35 with hepatitis C virus infection. CDR3s include the opening cysteine and the closing phenylalanine or tryptophan. Not all rows give a size; the values are once, few, many and, for expanded clones, a class.

J | size | length | V | CDR3
TRBJ1-1 | . | 14 | TRBV29-1 | CSVLPTGADTEAFF
TRBJ1-2 | once | 16 | TRBV7-9 | CASSLGVGHTKPGYTF
TRBJ1-3 | . | 14 | TRBV28 | CASSWGLSGNTIYF
TRBJ1-1 | . | 15 | TRBV7-9 | CASSSTTGWVTEAFF
TRBJ2-7 | . | 15 | TRBV9 | CASNPEGQANYEQYF
TRBJ2-5 | . | 15 | TRBV7-9 | CASSFGSGQGETQYF
TRBJ1-1 | . | 15 | TRBV6-1 | CASSEAYRVNTEAFF
TRBJ1-4 | once | 17 | TRBV5-1 | CASSLTGQGPPYEKLFF
TRBJ1-4 | few | 17 | TRBV6-1 | CASSAGQTIATNEKLFF
TRBJ2-1 | . | 14 | TRBV30 | CAWSVQYSYNEQFF
TRBJ1-4 | . | 18 | TRBV4-3 | CASSQVKGGQGGNEKLFF
TRBJ1-4 | once | 14 | TRBV11-2 | CASSPTGGNEKLFF
TRBJ2-7 | . | 14 | TRBV11-2 | CASSAMTGVYEQYF
. | . | 13 | TRBV7-6 | CASSYRRGHEQYF
TRBJ1-5 | few | 15 | TRBV4-3 | CASSQDRAGYQPQHF
TRBJ2-1 | once | 12 | TRBV11-2 | CASRGQVDEQFF
TRBJ2-5 | . | 15 | TRBV7-9 | CASSPLTAGRETQYF
TRBJ2-3 | . | 14 | TRBV4-1 | CASSPSGGRDTQYF
TRBJ1-4 | . | 14 | TRBV15 | CATSRGSANEKLFF
TRBJ1-2 | once | 15 | TRBV7-8 | CASSSAGGGNYGYTF
TRBJ2-2 | . | 14 | TRBV29-1 | CSVRIKANTGELFF
TRBJ2-3 | . | 16 | TRBV6-5 | CASSYSIGLAGGPQYF
TRBJ2-5 | . | 17 | TRBV5-4 | CASSQGGAGGFLETQYF
TRBJ2-7 | . | 14 | TRBV4-1 | CASSQVMGADEQYF
TRBJ1-4 | few | 14 | TRBV7-6 | CASSLAATNEKLFF
TRBJ1-3 | . | 15 | TRBV9 | CASSEAGPSGNTIYF
TRBJ1-1 | few | 17 | TRBV5-1 | CASSLKQGRGDDTEAFF
TRBJ2-5 | . | 14 | TRBV10-2 | CASRETGVAETQYF
TRBJ2-3 | . | 16 | TRBV1 | CTSSPSQRRLTDTQYF
TRBJ1-1 | . | 22 | TRBV27 | CASSLWVPGTADGFGFGTEAFF
. | . | 12 | TRBV2 | CASSEGAYEQYF
TRBJ2-3 | . | 13 | TRBV7-6 | CASSLERTDTQYF
TRBJ2-1 | . | 13 | TRBV27 | CASSLWGGNEQFF
TRBJ2-3 | . | 14 | TRBV4-1 | CASSQGSTDYTQYF
TRBJ2-3 | . | 13 | TRBV27 | CASHGQNTDTQYF
TRBJ2-7 | . | 13 | TRBV7-9 | CASSSTSSYEQYF
TRBJ1-1 | . | 15 | TRBV6-5 | CASSYDDRGNTEAFF
TRBJ2-3 | . | 15 | TRBV6-1 | CASSELAGGPDTQYF
TRBJ2-3 | . | 16 | TRBV6-6 | CASSRLDRAITDTQYF
TRBJ1-2 | . | 11 | TRBV9 | CASSEGGGYTF
TRBJ2-7 | . | 14 | TRBV18 | CASSLEGGQYEQYF
TRBJ2-7 | once | 14 | TRBV28 | CASSFPGGLYEQYF
TRBJ2-4 | . | 13 | TRBV29-1 | CSVGREGKNIQYF
TRBJ2-1 | once | 15 | TRBV5-4 | CASSWLGQAINEQFF
TRBJ1-5 | . | 12 | TRBV6-5 | CASTSGGQPQHF
TRBJ1-3 | . | 13 | TRBV28 | CASSALTGNTIYF
TRBJ1-2 | . | 14 | TRBV27 | CASSFGQGIGGYTF
TRBJ1-1 | once | 17 | TRBV5-4 | CASSLAIGQGFSGEAFF
TRBJ2-1 | . | 16 | TRBV7-7 | CASSSGLGVSYNEQFF
TRBJ1-5 | . | 18 | TRBV7-8 | CASSGGQGARVANQPQHF
TRBJ2-7 | medium-sized | 12 | TRBV5-6 | CASSWSSYEQYF
TRBJ1-4 | few | 12 | TRBV29-1 | CSAAGGGEKLFF
. | . | 15 | TRBV7-8 | CASSPTSGRPYEQYF
TRBJ1-1 | once | 14 | TRBV5-6 | CASSLSGLNTEAFF
TRBJ2-3 | . | 18 | TRBV21-1 | CASSKLPPRGLTTDTQYF
TRBJ1-2 | . | 14 | TRBV29-1 | CSVDFGGAGYGYTF
TRBJ2-7 | . | 12 | TRBV13 | CASSGGQGAQYF
TRBJ2-7 | . | 13 | TRBV27 | CASSFGQLYEQYF
TRBJ2-3 | once | 14 | TRBV4-1 | CASSQRSPRDTQYF